This is a list of T cell receptor beta chains from one sample in a study of regulatory T cells in long-lasting Graves disease. One entry per CDR3 protein, called by TCRdb with MiXCR from the multiplex PCR reads. The table has about 310,000 distinct CDR3 sequences, 20% to 25% seen once. The material sequenced was peripheral blood mononuclear cells (PBMCs), taken when the disease was refractory, from a patient treated with antithyroid drugs. The receptors come from a female donor with Graves disease. Each CDR3 is given with its conserved first and last residue. Fields, in order: clone size, J gene, V gene, D gene, CDR3 protein, CDR3 DNA. D genes are given only for firm matches. Size is omitted from some rows. Given values are once, few, many or a class for expanded clones.

few TRBJ2-1 TRBV28 TRBD2 CASSLPSGTSYEQFF TGTGCCAGCAGTTTACCTAGCGGGACATCATATGAGCAGTTCTTC
few TRBJ2-2 TRBV6-1 TRBD2 CASGRGAGELFF TGTGCCAGCGGGAGGGGCGCCGGGGAGCTGTTTTTT
few TRBJ2-7 TRBV9 NA CASSGGLTSHEQYF TGTGCCAGCAGCGGGGGACTTACAAGCCACGAGCAGTACTTC
NA TRBJ1-2 TRBV5-6 TRBD1 CASSLAGTGASFGYTF TGTGCCAGCAGCTTGGCCGGGACAGGGGCAAGTTTTGGCTACACCTTC
many TRBJ1-2 TRBV7-2 NA CASRPTGIYGYTF TGTGCCAGCAGACCAACAGGGATCTATGGCTACACCTTC
few TRBJ2-2 TRBV19 TRBD1 CTSDSGGQGAFANTGELFF TGTACCAGTGATTCGGGGGGACAGGGGGCGTTCGCGAACACCGGGGAGCTGTTTTTT
NA TRBJ2-7 TRBV7-2 TRBD2 CASSLLRGRAEEQYF TGTGCCAGCAGCTTACTTCGCGGGAGGGCGGAAGAGCAGTACTTC
NA TRBJ2-3 TRBV7-2 TRBD1 CASRSTGDDTDTQYF TGTGCCAGCAGGTCAACAGGGGACGACACAGATACGCAGTATTTT
NA TRBJ2-7 TRBV27 NA CASSLSGQINYEQYF TGTGCCAGCAGTTTATCCGGACAGATAAACTACGAGCAGTACTTC
NA TRBJ1-5 TRBV7-2 NA CASSLSGGYNQPQHF TGTGCCAGCAGCTTATCCGGGGGATACAATCAGCCCCAGCATTTT
many TRBJ2-5 TRBV7-2 TRBD2 CASSQLAGGGETQYF TGTGCCAGCAGTCAACTAGCGGGAGGGGGTGAGACCCAGTACTTC
few TRBJ1-4 TRBV5-1 TRBD1 CASSLEGQGYEKLFF TGCGCCAGCAGCTTGGAGGGACAGGGTTACGAAAAACTGTTTTTT
few TRBJ2-5 TRBV7-2 NA CASSQLGGGAEETQYF TGTGCCAGCAGCCAATTGGGGGGCGGAGCAGAAGAGACCCAGTACTTC
few TRBJ2-7 TRBV7-2 NA CASSMTGSYEQYF TGTGCCAGCAGCATGACAGGTTCCTACGAGCAGTACTTC
few TRBJ2-7 TRBV5-1 TRBD2 CASSPEGLAGYEQYF TGCGCCAGCAGCCCTGAGGGACTAGCGGGATACGAGCAGTACTTC
NA TRBJ1-2 TRBV6-1 NA CASSESGYTF TGTGCCAGCAGTGAAAGTGGCTACACCTTC
few TRBJ1-3 TRBV30 NA CAWSLIRSSVNTIYF TGTGCCTGGAGTCTTATTCGGTCCTCCGTTAACACCATATATTTT
many TRBJ1-2 TRBV30 TRBD1 CAWSPDREYGYTF TGTGCCTGGAGTCCCGACAGGGAGTATGGCTACACCTTC
once TRBJ1-1 TRBV28 NA CASSTRGVGGTPEAFF TGTGCCAGCAGTACTCGGGGAGTCGGTGGGACTCCTGAAGCTTTCTTT
many TRBJ2-7 TRBV12-3/TRBV12-4 TRBD1 CASSSGTGSSYEQYF TGTGCCAGCAGTTCTGGGACAGGGTCCTCCTACGAGCAGTACTTC
few TRBJ2-7 TRBV27 NA CASKGAGYYEQYF TGTGCCAGCAAAGGGGCAGGGTACTACGAGCAGTACTTC
many TRBJ2-5 TRBV4-2 NA CASSQGDQETQYF TGTGCCAGCAGCCAAGGCGACCAAGAGACCCAGTACTTC
NA TRBJ2-7 TRBV7-2 NA CASSSSPLTTYEQYF TGTGCCAGCAGCTCATCACCCTTAACTACCTACGAGCAGTACTTC
NA TRBJ2-7 TRBV6-2/TRBV6-3 NA CATGRGYEQYF TGTGCCACGGGACGGGGCTACGAGCAGTACTTC
many TRBJ2-5 TRBV2 NA CASSAEGRETQYF TGTGCCAGCTCCGCGGAGGGCCGCGAGACCCAGTACTTC
few TRBJ1-4 TRBV7-9 NA CASSSTGQINEKLFF TGTGCCAGCAGCTCGACGGGACAAATAAATGAAAAACTGTTTTTT
NA TRBJ2-7 TRBV6-5 NA CASSYGSEKQQYF TGTGCCAGCAGTTACGGGTCCGAAAAGCAGCAGTACTTC
few TRBJ2-1 TRBV28 TRBD2 CASSLLASGRYNEQFF TGTGCCAGCAGTTTATTGGCTAGCGGACGGTACAATGAGCAGTTCTTC
few TRBJ1-5 TRBV6-1 NA CASMFARETYSNQPQHF TGTGCCAGCATGTTCGCCAGGGAGACCTATAGCAATCAGCCCCAGCATTTT
NA TRBJ1-5 TRBV5-5 NA CASSSQGFQPQHF TGTGCCAGCAGCTCACAGGGATTTCAGCCCCAGCATTTT
NA TRBJ2-7 TRBV24-1 NA CATSRDSSEQYF TGTGCCACCAGCCGGGACTCAAGCGAGCAGTACTTC
few TRBJ2-2 TRBV3-1 NA CASKAPGGSGELFF TGTGCCAGCAAAGCCCCTGGAGGTTCCGGGGAGCTGTTTTTT
NA TRBJ1-1 TRBV4-2 NA CASSQDTGSTEAFF TGTGCCAGCAGCCAAGACACAGGCTCCACTGAAGCTTTCTTT
NA TRBJ2-1 TRBV4-1 NA CASSQEAGVEQFF TGCGCCAGCAGCCAAGAGGCAGGGGTTGAGCAGTTCTTC
many TRBJ2-7 TRBV29-1 TRBD2 CSAEGGSRNEQYF TGCAGCGCCGAGGGCGGGAGTCGGAACGAGCAGTACTTC
NA TRBJ2-2 TRBV6-1 NA CASSPRGRANTGELFF TGTGCCAGCAGCCCCAGGGGCCGCGCGAACACCGGGGAGCTGTTTTTT
NA TRBJ2-7 TRBV18 NA CASSPPTGDSSYEQYF TGTGCCAGCTCACCACCGACAGGTGATAGCTCCTACGAGCAGTACTTC
NA TRBJ2-6 TRBV28 TRBD2 CASSLGRGGATSGANVLTF TGTGCCAGCAGTTTAGGACGGGGGGGGGCGACATCTGGGGCCAACGTCCTGACTTTC
NA TRBJ2-2 TRBV13 TRBD1 CASRTGGNPGELFF TGTGCCAGCAGGACAGGGGGTAATCCCGGGGAGCTGTTTTTT
few TRBJ1-6 TRBV11-2 NA CASSLAGSYNSPLYF TGTGCCAGCAGCTTAGCGGGGTCCTATAATTCACCCCTCTACTTT
many TRBJ2-5 TRBV12-3/TRBV12-4 NA CASRRPQETQYF TGTGCCAGCAGGCGCCCCCAAGAGACCCAGTACTTC
few TRBJ2-7 TRBV10-3 TRBD1 CAISVGDSKGEQYF TGTGCCATCAGTGTTGGGGACAGCAAGGGGGAGCAGTACTTC
few TRBJ2-7 TRBV5-5 NA CASSLSQAGYYEQYF TGTGCCAGCAGCTTATCACAGGCCGGGTACTACGAGCAGTACTTC
many TRBJ1-2 TRBV3-1 NA CASSQSLAGHYGYTF TGTGCCAGCAGCCAATCCTTGGCAGGGCACTATGGCTACACCTTC
few TRBJ2-2 TRBV2 NA CASTDKDGNTGELFF TGTGCCAGCACTGACAAGGACGGAAACACCGGGGAGCTGTTTTTT
NA TRBJ2-1 TRBV7-2 NA CASSSRDTASDEQFF TGTGCCAGCAGCTCCCGGGACACGGCCTCGGATGAGCAGTTCTTC
few TRBJ2-5 TRBV6-1 NA CASSPGPVTQYF TGTGCCAGCAGTCCAGGGCCGGTGACCCAGTACTTC
NA TRBJ1-4 TRBV7-2 TRBD1 CASSQGTGGEKLFF TGTGCCAGCAGCCAAGGGACAGGGGGTGAAAAACTGTTTTTT
NA TRBJ2-2 TRBV28 TRBD2 CASSSGTTNTGELFF TGTGCCAGCAGCTCAGGGACTACTAACACCGGGGAGCTGTTTTTT
NA TRBJ2-7 TRBV9 TRBD2 CASSPRLAGVPQYF TGTGCCAGCAGTCCCAGGCTAGCGGGAGTCCCGCAGTACTTC